The TCR beta chain under discussion was sequenced for a study of monozygotic twins with inflammatory bowel disease. The authors used approximately 3.5 ug of total RNA per TCR library. Using the 5' RACE reads, TCRdb records one entry per CDR3 protein without DNA. The sample totals 93,000 or so distinct CDR3 sequences. The CDR3 is 12 residues long. Germline values: CDR1 SGDLS, CDR2 YYNGEE. This chain joins TRBV9 and TRBJ2-2. The sequence was obtained from a human donor with ulcerative colitis or Crohn's disease, or a healthy co-twin of an affected twin (not recorded which). Material: blood. The CDR3: CASSWGPGELFF.